The text below deals with one T cell receptor beta chain. This specimen belongs to a study of blood T cell repertoires in COVID-19. Study overall: In each case, the material was cDNA or gDNA derived from T cells, B-cell-depleted T cells, or PBMCs.

Participant ages covered about 18 to 100 years across 20 to 30 US areas. Up to 2 weeks before entering the study, exposed participants had met a COVID-19 case. Profiling relied on immunoSEQ multiplex PCR, and the TCRdb table lists in-frame clones only, not all of them. Among approximately 280,000 clones listed, roughly 80% were seen once. CDR3 size: 16 residues. Germline V gene lookup returns CDR1 MNHEY and CDR2 SMNVEV (reference sequence). The trim removed 5 bases at V and 6 bases at J, leaving 15 bases unmatched. The chain joins TRBV27 to TRBJ2-7; 8 bases map to TRBD1. The sequence came from a man aged 40-49 years who had been exposed to COVID-19. Input material: PBMCs or T cells enriched from blood (not recorded which). CDR3 region: CASSPIPGQDSLEQYF. The CDR3 DNA reads TGTGCCAGCAGTCCAATTCCGGGACAGGACTCGCTCGAGCAGTACTTC.